This T cell receptor (beta chain) stems from a study of T cell responses to AZD1222 COVID-19 vaccine. Data came from immunoSEQ multiplex PCR; TCRdb stores just in-frame clones and leaves some out. The sample comprises fewer than 100,000 clones, around nine tenths of which are singletons, and approximately 15% rests with the top ten. Worth noting for this clone: Its antigen is undetermined.

Study-level points and caveats: Baseline seropositivity occurred in only six AZD1222 recipients. The study reported that nearly half of spike-specific TCRs target unmutated variant regions. CD4 TCRs linked to vaccination spanned spike, dominating at 160-218 and 743-854.

This CDR3 comprises 12 residues. Germline CDR1 reads SQVTM; CDR2 reads ANQGSEA. V was shortened by 7 bases and J by 0 bases, with 9 bases between the two germline ends. V usage is TRBV29-1 and J usage is TRBJ1-1, with D perhaps matching TRBD1 (5 bases). The receptor was derived from an adult who received the AZD1222 COVID-19 vaccine. This sample comprised peripheral blood, obtained 28 days after the second AZD1222 dose. The CDR3 sequence: CSAGPMNTEAFF. Here the CDR3 DNA reads TGCAGCGCGGGGCCGATGAACACTGAAGCTTTCTTT. Using reference TRBV29-1 and TRBJ1-1 for the parts outside the CDR3, the full variable domain is SAVISQKPSRDICQRGTSLTIQCQVDSQVTMMFWYRQQPGQSLTLIATANQGSEATYESGFVIDKFPISRPNLTFSTLTVSNMSPEDSSIYLCSAGPMNTEAFFGQGTRLTVV.